Listed below are T cell receptor beta chains from one sample, sequenced in a study of T cell changes during pregnancy in multiple sclerosis. The method was immunoSEQ multiplex PCR; TCRdb's version includes in-frame clones alone and lacks a portion of them. This table has about 97,000 clones, about nine tenths appearing once. Sample: peripheral blood, taken in the second trimester of pregnancy. All receptors come from a female donor in good health, enrolled as a control in a pregnancy study. The CDR3 runs from the conserved cysteine through the conserved F or W. The D gene is left open where the match is weak. Not all rows give a size; the values are once, few, many and, for expanded clones, a class.

clone size	J gene	V gene	D gene	CDR3 DNA	CDR3 protein
few	TRBJ2-1	TRBV5-1	TRBD2	TGCGCCAGCAGCTTGGTGTCGGGAGGCTACAATGAGCAGTTCTTC	CASSLVSGGYNEQFF
.	TRBJ1-3	TRBV28	.	TGTGCCAGCAGTTTCGGTTTCTCTGGAAACACCATATATTTT	CASSFGFSGNTIYF
.	TRBJ2-7	TRBV28	.	TGTGCCAGCAGTTCACTGGGGCAGCATCTCTCCTACGAGCAGTACTTC	CASSSLGQHLSYEQYF
.	TRBJ1-2	TRBV7-2	.	TGTGCCAGCAGCTTATCCAGGGAGGCTACCTATGGCTACACCTTC	CASSLSREATYGYTF
.	TRBJ2-3	TRBV5-1	TRBD2	TGCGCCAGCAGCTTGGAAGGGCTAGCGGGAGTAGATACGCAGTATTTT	CASSLEGLAGVDTQYF
.	TRBJ2-3	TRBV9	TRBD2	TGTGCCAGCAGCGTGCACTTAGCGGGAGGGCCAACAGATACGCAGTATTTT	CASSVHLAGGPTDTQYF
.	TRBJ1-4	TRBV15	.	TGTGCCACCGCCAAACAGGTCCTGGCTAGTGGGGAAAAACTGTTTTTT	CATAKQVLASGEKLFF
once	TRBJ1-5	TRBV21-1	.	TGTGCCAGCAGCAGGAAGCACGAACAGAGCAATCAGCCCCAGCATTTT	CASSRKHEQSNQPQHF
.	TRBJ2-2	TRBV7-9	TRBD1	TGTGCCAGCAGCTTAGCCAGGGGGCGGATCGGGGAGCTGTTTTTT	CASSLARGRIGELFF
.	TRBJ2-7	TRBV15	TRBD1	TGTGCCACCAGCAGTGACAGGGGCTACGAGCAGTACTTC	CATSSDRGYEQYF
.	TRBJ2-3	TRBV7-9	.	TGTGCCAGCAGCTTAAGTCTCGACGGGGCAGATACGCAGTATTTT	CASSLSLDGADTQYF
.	TRBJ2-1	TRBV28	TRBD2	TGTGCCAGCAGTCAAAGCGGGAGTAGCTACAATGAGCAGTTCTTC	CASSQSGSSYNEQFF
.	TRBJ2-5	TRBV5-1	.	TGCGCCAGCAGCTTGCTCTCCCGGGAGACCCAGTACTTC	CASSLLSRETQYF
.	TRBJ1-1	TRBV7-6	.	TGTGCCAGCAGCTTAAGAGGGTCCACGGAAGCTTTCTTT	CASSLRGSTEAFF
.	TRBJ1-2	TRBV19	.	TGTGCCAGTAGCCTAACAGGACGACCCGGGTATGGCTACACCTTC	CASSLTGRPGYGYTF
.	TRBJ1-1	TRBV7-9	.	TGTGCCAGCAGCTCGCTGACAGGCACTGAAGCTTTCTTT	CASSSLTGTEAFF
.	TRBJ2-7	TRBV7-6	TRBD1	TGTGCCAGCAGCTCTGGACAGGATAGCTCCTACGAGCAGTACTTC	CASSSGQDSSYEQYF
.	TRBJ1-5	TRBV30	.	TGTGCCTGGAGTTTAGGGCGGGGAAGGCAGCCCCAGCATTTT	CAWSLGRGRQPQHF
.	TRBJ1-2	TRBV2	TRBD1	TGTGCCAGCAGGGCAACGAGACAGGGAGGTGGCTACACCTTC	CASRATRQGGGYTF
once	TRBJ1-2	TRBV5-6	TRBD1	TGTGCCAGCAGCTGGACAGGGGAAGGCTACACCTTC	CASSWTGEGYTF
.	TRBJ1-3	TRBV18	.	TGTGCCAGCTCACCGGCGAATGGTCCGGGAGGCGGAAACACCATATATTTT	CASSPANGPGGGNTIYF
once	TRBJ2-3	TRBV9	.	TGTGCCAGCAGCGTACCAGGGACAGATACGCAGTATTTT	CASSVPGTDTQYF
.	TRBJ1-6	TRBV4-3	.	TGCGCCAGCAGCCAAGAACGCAGTTATAATTCACCCCTCCACTTT	CASSQERSYNSPLHF
.	TRBJ1-2	TRBV25-1	TRBD1	TGTGCCAGCAGTGAATTCCGTGGACAGGGGGAGGAAAATGGCTACACCTTC	CASSEFRGQGEENGYTF
.	TRBJ2-2	TRBV12-5	TRBD2	TGTGCTAGTGGTTTGACGGGAGGGAAGACCGGGGAGCTGTTTTTT	CASGLTGGKTGELFF
.	TRBJ2-5	TRBV9	.	TGTGCCAGCAGCGTAAGTCCGGAGGGGCAAGAGACCCAGTACTTC	CASSVSPEGQETQYF
.	TRBJ2-3	TRBV28	TRBD2	TGTGCCAGCAGTTTCCCCGGGAGGGCCCTCGGGACAGATACGCAGTATTTT	CASSFPGRALGTDTQYF
.	TRBJ2-2	TRBV18	.	TGTGCCAGCTCACCACCGAGGGACACCGGGGAGCTGTTTTTT	CASSPPRDTGELFF
.	TRBJ2-5	TRBV5-1	TRBD1	TGCGCCAGCAGCTTGGAGGTCGCGGGGACAGGTCTGTACTTC	CASSLEVAGTGLYF
.	TRBJ2-7	TRBV28	.	TGTGCCAGCAGTTTAACGGAGTACGAGCAGTACTTC	CASSLTEYEQYF
once	TRBJ1-1	TRBV20-1	.	TGCGGGGAGGACACTGAAGCTTTCTTT	CGEDTEAFF
.	TRBJ2-7	TRBV7-9	TRBD1	TGTGCCAGCAGCACAGGGGGGTCCCTCGGCGAGCAGTACTTC	CASSTGGSLGEQYF
.	TRBJ2-7	TRBV7-9	.	TGTGCCAGCAGCTCCCCGACTAGTGTGACCTACGAGCAGTACTTC	CASSSPTSVTYEQYF
.	TRBJ1-3	TRBV7-2	TRBD1	TGTGCCAGCAGCACCCCCGGGACAGGGAGGGCTGGAAACACCATATATTTT	CASSTPGTGRAGNTIYF
.	TRBJ1-2	TRBV5-1	.	TGCGCCAGCAGCTTGGGACTTGAGGGCTACACCTTC	CASSLGLEGYTF
once	TRBJ1-2	TRBV18	TRBD1	TGTGCCAGCTCCCAAGGACAGGGCCGAACCTATGGCTACACCTTC	CASSQGQGRTYGYTF
once	TRBJ2-5	TRBV15	TRBD1	TGTGCCACCAGCAGAGATGGACAGGAAGGTTGGGAGACCCAGTACTTC	CATSRDGQEGWETQYF
once	TRBJ1-1	TRBV18	.	TGTGCCAGCTCACCACTCAGGGATTCGATGAACACTGAAGCTTTCTTT	CASSPLRDSMNTEAFF
.	TRBJ1-6	TRBV7-9	.	TGTGCCAGCAGCTTAGAGCCCACAGGGAACTATAATTCACCCCTCCACTTT	CASSLEPTGNYNSPLHF
.	TRBJ1-5	TRBV30	TRBD1	TGTGCCTGGACCCCGGGACAGGGGGTCGGGCCCCAGCATTTT	CAWTPGQGVGPQHF
.	TRBJ1-1	TRBV15	.	TGTGCCACCAGCAGAGATTTAGAGGACACTGAAGCTTTCTTT	CATSRDLEDTEAFF
once	TRBJ2-3	TRBV28	TRBD1	TGTGCCAGCAGTTCAATAACAGGGGCCTACACAGATACGCAGTATTTT	CASSSITGAYTDTQYF
.	TRBJ1-1	TRBV7-9	TRBD1	TGTGCCAGCAGCCCGGGACAGGGCATGAACACTGAAGCTTTCTTT	CASSPGQGMNTEAFF
.	TRBJ1-2	TRBV10-3	.	TGTGCCATCAGTGAGTCGATTGGGCAGTCTAACTATGGCTACACCTTC	CAISESIGQSNYGYTF
.	TRBJ2-1	TRBV19	.	TGTGCCAGTAGTGTGCCGCAGGGTGAGCAGTTCTTC	CASSVPQGEQFF
.	TRBJ1-1	TRBV6-5	TRBD1	TGTGCCAGCAGTGCGACAGGGTGGACCACTGAAGCTTTCTTT	CASSATGWTTEAFF
.	TRBJ2-3	TRBV6-5	.	TGTGCCAGCAGTTACTTACCAGCGAGCGCAGATACGCAGTATTTT	CASSYLPASADTQYF
.	TRBJ2-1	TRBV18	.	TGTGCCAGCTCACCCCGACAGGATGAGCAGTTCTTC	CASSPRQDEQFF
once	TRBJ1-1	TRBV4-2	TRBD1	TGTGCCAGCAGCCAATTCGACAGGGCGAACACTGAAGCTTTCTTT	CASSQFDRANTEAFF
once	TRBJ1-2	TRBV4-1	.	TGCGCCAGCAGCCGCGGACTGGTAACAGACAGGCGCTATGGCTACACCTTC	CASSRGLVTDRRYGYTF